These 14 T cell receptor beta chains came from one sample sequenced in a study of T cells in women clearing cervical HPV infection. Repertoires were generated with immunoSEQ multiplex PCR, while TCRdb's copy carries only in-frame clones and drops some. The repertoire table contains roughly 48,000 clones. Sample: blood buffy coat. The receptor source for this set is a woman between 18 and 75 years old with a cervical HPV16 infection that either progressed to CIN3+ or cleared (not recorded which).

Note on this clone: The read terminates 3 residues before the CDR3 end, so the remaining end is supplied by the germline J gene. The V and J genes are TRBV12-5 and TRBJ1-1; D is perhaps TRBD1 (5 bases). CDR3 length equals 12 residues. Per germline, CDR1 LGHNT and CDR2 FRNRAP. The covered CDR3 bases are TGTGCTAGTGGTTTGGTAGAGGGGGAA. Translated: CASGLVEGE. The whole CDR3 sequence reads CASGLVEGEAFF. The full variable domain, its missing parts supplied by reference TRBV12-5 and TRBJ1-1, is DARVTQTPRHKVTEMGQEVTMRCQPILGHNTVFWYRQTMMQGLELLAYFRNRAPLDDSGMPKDRFSAEMPDATLATLKIQPSEPRDSAVYFCASGLVEGEAFFGQGTRLTVV.

Comment on this clone: Sequencing ends 3 residues short of the CDR3 end; the germline J gene provides the rest. The chain uses TRBV28 and TRBJ2-7; TRBD1 matches at 11 bases. After removal of 4 bases from V and 4 bases from J, the junction contained 6 bases not matched to a gene. The CDR3 sequence is 15 residues long. Germline lookup yields CDR1 MDHEN and CDR2 SYDVKM. CDR3 DNA, as far as it was read: TGTGCCAGCAGTTCTCCGGGACAGGGGGTATACGAG. Its protein product is CASSSPGQGVYE. The full CDR3 is CASSSPGQGVYEQYF.

CDR3 loop: CASSQDRGSRQPQHF. Partial CDR3 DNA: TGTGCCAGCAGTCAAGACAGGGGGTCGCGACAGCCC. This rearrangement joins TRBV7-9 to TRBJ1-5; 9 bases agree with TRBD1. Read data end 3 residues before the CDR3 end; the end is taken from the germline J gene. The CDR3 spans 15 residues. The trim removed 6 bases at V and 7 bases at J, leaving 10 bases unmatched. Germline-derived CDR1 and CDR2 are SEHNR and FQNEAQ (reference sequence).

As for this clone: The read ends 3 residues early relative to the CDR3; the germline J gene fills the gap. This chain uses TRBV19 with TRBJ1-3, with TRBD1 identical over 9 bases. This CDR3 is 17 amino acids long. V lost 9 bases and J lost 0; bases outside the gene matches: 12. The germline V gene encodes CDR1 LNHDA and CDR2 SQIVND (reference sequence). CDR3 DNA, as far as it was read: TGTGCCAGCGCCCCCCCGGGACAGGGAATCTCTGGAAACACC. Amino acids: CASAPPGQGISGNT. The CDR3 reads in full as CASAPPGQGISGNTIYF.

On this clone: The CDR3 end lies 3 residues beyond the end of the read and is filled in from the germline J gene. The chain links TRBV7-9 to TRBJ1-2; D not certain. This CDR3 is 13 amino acids long. Trimming took off 3 bases at V and 5 bases at J, with 10 bases between the two ends. Germline CDR1 and CDR2: SEHNR and FQNEAQ (reference sequence). The part of the CDR3 DNA that was read is TGTGCCAGCAGCTTCTCAAACAGTTATGGC. It translates to CASSFSNSYG. The CDR3 reads in full as CASSFSNSYGYTF.

With regard to this clone: The read halts 3 residues ahead of the CDR3 end, with the missing end drawn from the germline J gene. The V gene is TRBV5-1, the J gene TRBJ2-7, with 11 bases aligning to TRBD2. From germline, CDR1 is SGHRS and CDR2 YFSETQ. Unmatched junction bases numbered 9, after V lost 5 bases and J lost 2 bases. CDR3 length: 16 amino acids. Partial CDR3 DNA: TGCGCCAGCAGGGCACTTACTAGCGGGGGACCCTACGAG. Its translation is CASRALTSGGPYE. The full CDR3 is CASRALTSGGPYEQYF.

With respect to this clone: The observed sequence ends 3 residues before the CDR3 terminus, with the missing tail filled in from the germline J gene. The rearrangement links TRBV7-6 to TRBJ1-1, with D possibly TRBD1 on 6 matching bases. Trimming took off 7 bases at V and 5 bases at J, with 17 bases between the two ends. Germline-derived CDR1 and CDR2 are SGHVS and FNYEAQ. The CDR3 totals 14 residues. Incomplete CDR3 DNA: TGTGCCAGCATCCAAAGTCCCAGGGGTACTGAA. It specifies CASIQSPRGTE. The entire CDR3 is CASIQSPRGTEAFF.

A note on this clone: Read coverage stops 3 residues before the CDR3 terminus; the germline J gene supplies the remainder. The chain employs TRBV11-2 and TRBJ2-1; weak D call: TRBD1 (6 bases). The CDR3 covers 15 residues. V was pared by 4 bases and J by 2 bases, with 12 bases between. Looked up from germline, CDR1 is SGHAT and CDR2 is FQNNGV. The CDR3 DNA, read in part, is TGTGCCAGCAGCTCCAACAGGGTGACCTACAATGAG. This sequence encodes CASSSNRVTYNE. The complete CDR3 reads CASSSNRVTYNEQFF.

The covered CDR3 bases are TGTGCCAGCAGTATACAGGGGAGTTCCTACGAG. Protein product: CASSIQGSSYE. The entire CDR3 is CASSIQGSSYEQYF. This chain joins TRBV28 and TRBJ2-7; 7 bases map to TRBD1. Sequencing ends 3 residues short of the CDR3 end; the germline J gene provides the rest. Per the germline V gene, CDR1 is MDHEN and CDR2 is SYDVKM. The CDR3 loop spans 14 amino acids. J lost 1 base, V lost 5 bases, and 5 bases had no gene match.

In the case of this clone: The read finishes 3 residues shy of the CDR3 end, and the germline J gene is used to complete it. The chain carries TRBV5-1 and TRBJ2-7; possible D gene TRBD2, 5 bases. Trimming removed 3 bases from V and 3 bases from J, with 10 bases in between. Per the germline V gene, CDR1 is SGHRS and CDR2 is YFSETQ. The CDR3 length is 13 residues. This chain's CDR3 is CASSSGMVYEQYF. Partial CDR3 DNA: TGCGCCAGCAGCTCGGGGATGGTCTACGAG.

In the case of this clone: Read sequence stops 3 residues before the CDR3 end, and the germline J gene provides the missing end. This chain connects TRBV6-2 or TRBV6-3 to TRBJ1-1, with D perhaps matching TRBD1 (5 bases). Germline CDR1 and CDR2: MNHEY and SVGEGT. V lost 4 bases to trimming and J lost 7 bases, with 7 bases between them. The CDR3 spans 11 residues. Partial CDR3 DNA: TGTGCCAGCAGTTGGGGGGGTGAA. It encodes CASSWGGE. The entire CDR3 reads CASSWGGEAFF.

A word on this clone: Coverage ceases 3 residues before the CDR3 finishes, and the germline J gene fills in the end. The chain is built from TRBV11-2 and TRBJ1-1; D unresolved. V dropped 5 bases and J dropped 0 bases, with 10 bases sitting between them. The CDR3 is 14 amino acids. CDR1 and CDR2 from the germline V gene are SGHAT and FQNNGV. The sequenced part of the CDR3 DNA is TGTGCCAGCAGCAACACGGGGTTGAACACTGAA. Amino acid sequence: CASSNTGLNTE. From start to end, the CDR3 is CASSNTGLNTEAFF. The full variable domain, completed using reference TRBV11-2 and TRBJ1-1, is EAGVAQSPRYKIIEKRQSVAFWCNPISGHATLYWYQQILGQGPKLLIQFQNNGVVDDSQLPKDRFSAERLKGVDSTLKIQPAKLEDSAVYLCASSNTGLNTEAFFGQGTRLTVV.

To note about this clone: The read finishes 3 residues shy of the CDR3 end, and the germline J gene is used to complete it. The chain couples TRBV30 to TRBJ2-5, with D possibly matching TRBD2 (6 bases). Per the germline V gene, CDR1 is GTSNPN and CDR2 is SVGIG (reference sequence). This CDR3 spans 13 amino acids. Trimming took 3 bases from V and 5 from J, leaving 13 bases between them. The part of the CDR3 DNA that was read is TGTGCCTGGAGCGGTAGACTAGGGGAGACC. This sequence encodes CAWSGRLGET. The whole CDR3 protein is CAWSGRLGETQYF.

Remarks on this clone: The read gets to within 3 residues of the CDR3 end, and the germline J gene fills in the rest. This chain joins TRBV4-1 and TRBJ1-5; TRBD1 might be the D (5 bases). CDR1 and CDR2 from the germline V gene are MGHRA and YSYEKL. V was shortened by 4 bases and J by 0 bases, with 16 bases between the two germline ends. This CDR3 is built from 17 residues. CDR3 bases read: TGCGCCAGCAGCCTGACGGGGACGGGGGATAGCAATCAGCCC. Translation: CASSLTGTGDSNQP. The whole CDR3 reads CASSLTGTGDSNQPQHF.